The 6 T cell receptor beta chains given below trace back to one sample, sequenced in a study of Ad26.COV2.S vaccination and SARS-CoV-2 variants. The treatment denotes: roughly 19 received Ad26.COV2.S at low or high dose, single or two shots; about five received placebo; per-sample allocation not given. Samples came from day 63 after the first vaccine or placebo injection. The protocol was immunoSEQ multiplex PCR, while the TCRdb copy is restricted to in-frame clones and leaves out a portion. Among about 280,000 clones, about 90% were seen once, and the ten largest hold about 3.1%. Sample: peripheral blood, taken in a trial of Ad26.COV2.S vaccine versus placebo. Every receptor here comes from a person between 18 and 60 years old who received the Ad26.COV2.S COVID-19 vaccine or a placebo.

This chain connects TRBV27 to TRBJ2-5; tentatively, D is TRBD1 (6 bases). The CDR3 runs 13 residues. Germline V gives CDR1 MNHEY, CDR2 SMNVEV (reference sequence). Trimming cost V 4 bases and J 5 bases, with 11 bases left between them. This CDR3 reads CASSSRRGETQYF. CDR3 bases: TGTGCCAGCAGTTCGAGAAGGGGGGAGACCCAGTACTTC.

This clone was detected only once. The chain has TRBV7-6 and TRBJ2-3, with TRBD2 matching over 7 bases. The CDR3 covers 16 residues. Trimming took 5 bases from V and 7 from J; bases not matched to a gene: 15. The germline V gene encodes CDR1 SGHVS and CDR2 FNYEAQ. The CDR3 DNA is TGTGCCAGCAGCCCCCGACTAGCCACCCTCGGGTATACGCAGTATTTT. Its protein is CASSPRLATLGYTQYF.

Points on this clone: Other nucleotide sequences from this sample produce the same CDR3. The chain employs TRBV5-1 and TRBJ2-5; D gene uncertain. Germline V gene data show CDR1 as SGHRS and CDR2 as YFSETQ. This CDR3 comprises 14 residues. Trimming took off 2 bases at V and 1 base at J, with 9 bases between the two ends. The CDR3: CASSFQGSQETQYF. CDR3 coding DNA: TGCGCCAGCAGCTTTCAAGGCAGCCAAGAGACCCAGTACTTC.

This chain connects TRBV5-3 to TRBJ2-5; D is undetermined. TRBV5-3 is marked as an open reading frame, function uncertain. V dropped 4 bases and J dropped 2 bases, with 0 bases sitting between them. The CDR3 totals 10 residues. CDR3 sequence: CARSQETQYF. The CDR3 DNA reads TGTGCCAGAAGCCAAGAGACCCAGTACTTC.

V and J are TRBV11-1 and TRBJ1-1; D possibly corresponds to TRBD1 (5 bases). The CDR3 spans 13 residues. Germline CDR1 is SGHAT and CDR2 is FQDESV (reference sequence). With 2 bases removed from V and 5 bases from J, the gap between germline ends came to 9 bases. The chain's CDR3 is CASSLRGLTEAFF. CDR3 bases: TGTGCCAGCAGCTTACGGGGGTTGACTGAAGCTTTCTTT.

The chain couples TRBV12-3 or TRBV12-4 to TRBJ1-1; weak D call: TRBD1 (5 bases). V was trimmed by 3 bases and J by 6 bases, leaving 8 bases between them. This CDR3 is 12 amino acids long. The CDR3: CASSFGGSEAFF. Here the CDR3 DNA reads TGTGCCAGCAGTTTCGGGGGGTCTGAAGCTTTCTTT.